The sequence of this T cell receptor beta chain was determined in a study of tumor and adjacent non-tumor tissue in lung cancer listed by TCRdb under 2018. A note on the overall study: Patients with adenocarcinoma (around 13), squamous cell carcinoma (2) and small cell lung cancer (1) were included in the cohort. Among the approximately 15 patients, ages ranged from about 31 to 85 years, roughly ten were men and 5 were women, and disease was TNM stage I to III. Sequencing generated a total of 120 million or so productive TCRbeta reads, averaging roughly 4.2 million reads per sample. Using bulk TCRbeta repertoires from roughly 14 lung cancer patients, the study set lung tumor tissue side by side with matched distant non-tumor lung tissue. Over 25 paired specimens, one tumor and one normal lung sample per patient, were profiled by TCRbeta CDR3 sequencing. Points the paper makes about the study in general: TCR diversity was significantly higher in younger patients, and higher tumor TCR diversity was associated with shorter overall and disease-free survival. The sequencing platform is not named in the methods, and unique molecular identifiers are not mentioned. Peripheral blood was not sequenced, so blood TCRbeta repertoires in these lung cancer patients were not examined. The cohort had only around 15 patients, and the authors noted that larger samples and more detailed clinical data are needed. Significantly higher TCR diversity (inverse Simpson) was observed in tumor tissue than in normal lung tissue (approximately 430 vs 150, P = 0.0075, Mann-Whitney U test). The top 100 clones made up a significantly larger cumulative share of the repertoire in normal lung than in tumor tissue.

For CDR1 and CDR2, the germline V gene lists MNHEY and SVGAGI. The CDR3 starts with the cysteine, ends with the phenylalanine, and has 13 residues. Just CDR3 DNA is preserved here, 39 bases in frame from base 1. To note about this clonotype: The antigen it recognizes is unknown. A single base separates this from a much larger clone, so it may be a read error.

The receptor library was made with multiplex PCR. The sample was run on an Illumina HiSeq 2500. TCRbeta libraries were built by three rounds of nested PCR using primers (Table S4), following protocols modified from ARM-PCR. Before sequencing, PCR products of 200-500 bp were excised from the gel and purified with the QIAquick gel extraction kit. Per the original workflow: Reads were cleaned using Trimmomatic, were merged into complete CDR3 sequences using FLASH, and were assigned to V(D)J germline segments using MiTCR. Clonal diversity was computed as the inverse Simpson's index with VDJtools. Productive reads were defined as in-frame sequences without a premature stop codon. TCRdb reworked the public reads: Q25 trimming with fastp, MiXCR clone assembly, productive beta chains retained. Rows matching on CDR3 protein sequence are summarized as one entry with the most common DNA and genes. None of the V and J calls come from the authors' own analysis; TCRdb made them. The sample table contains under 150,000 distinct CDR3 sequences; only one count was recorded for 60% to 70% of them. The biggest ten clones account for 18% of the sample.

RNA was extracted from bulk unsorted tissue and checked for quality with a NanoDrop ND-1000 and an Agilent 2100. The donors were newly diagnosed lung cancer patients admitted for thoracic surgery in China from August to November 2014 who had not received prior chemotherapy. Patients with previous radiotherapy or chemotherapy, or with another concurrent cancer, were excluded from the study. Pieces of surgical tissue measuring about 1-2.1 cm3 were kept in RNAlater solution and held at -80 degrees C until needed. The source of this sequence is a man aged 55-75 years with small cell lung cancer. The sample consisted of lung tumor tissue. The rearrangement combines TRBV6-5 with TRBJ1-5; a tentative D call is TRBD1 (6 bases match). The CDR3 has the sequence CAGSTGSNQPQHF. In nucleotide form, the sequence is TGTGCCGGCAGCACAGGGTCCAATCAGCCCCAGCATTTT.